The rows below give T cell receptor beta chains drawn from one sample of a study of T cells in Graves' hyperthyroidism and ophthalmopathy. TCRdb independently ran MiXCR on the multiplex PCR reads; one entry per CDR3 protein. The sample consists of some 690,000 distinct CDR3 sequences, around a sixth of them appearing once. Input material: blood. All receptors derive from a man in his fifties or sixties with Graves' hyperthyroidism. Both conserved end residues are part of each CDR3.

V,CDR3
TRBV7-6,CASSLEVGVTYEQYF
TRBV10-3,CAISGSSGGTDTQYF
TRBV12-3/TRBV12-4,CASSFVMNTEAFF
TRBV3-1,CASSQNQGRTEAFF
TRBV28,CASSFGVGGINIQYF
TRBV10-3,CATRGNEKLFF
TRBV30,CAWSARGRQGLTEAFF
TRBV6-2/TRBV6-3,CASSGGRDTDTQYF
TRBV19,CASSQEVNFDYGYTF
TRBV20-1,CSARDAASAGGPNEQFF
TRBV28,CATLLSQADTEAFF
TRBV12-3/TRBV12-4,CASSLPTDGYEQYF
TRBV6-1,CASSQTAVTEAFF
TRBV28,CASSDRSGTNNSPLHF
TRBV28,CASSRLYRTSNTEAFF
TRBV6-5,CASSYSILGSYEQYF
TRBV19,CASSIGTGSFSGANVLTF
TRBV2,CAKKQVANEKLFF
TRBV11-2,CASSYSTGTSGTDTQYF
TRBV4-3,CASSPLPGPYEQYF
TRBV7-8,CASSRPGTGESRNRGRDYEQYF
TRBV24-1,CATSDSITGGSYNEQFF